This TCR beta chain was captured by sequencing in a study of technical replicates of blood from a few donors. Sequencing was performed with immunoSEQ multiplex PCR; in TCRdb, only in-frame clones are kept and a portion is missing. The sample lists over 80,000 clones, approximately 96% occurring once. With 2 bases removed from V and 5 bases from J, the gap between germline ends came to 10 bases. Germline CDR1 reads LNHDA; CDR2 reads SQIVND (reference sequence). The CDR3 is made up of 14 amino acids. The chain couples TRBV19 to TRBJ2-1; D not certain. What was sequenced was T cells isolated from PBMCs. This clonotype was sampled from a human donor in good health. The chain's CDR3 is CASSISGVNNEQFF. As DNA, the CDR3 is TGTGCCAGTAGTATATCTGGAGTTAACAATGAGCAGTTCTTC.